The 21 T cell receptor beta chains given below trace back to one sample, sequenced in a study of blood T cells in healthy people across ages. A second PCR of about 7 to 12 cycles used a sample-barcoded 5' primer and a J-beta primer mix. TCRdb reanalysed the 5' RACE reads using MiXCR and keeps one entry per CDR3 protein. The sample yields about 970,000 distinct CDR3 sequences, roughly half seen once. Source material: blood. These receptors originate from a woman in her sixties in good health.

The chain's CDR3 is CSATGGDATNEKLFF. CDR3 nucleotide sequence: TGCAGTGCTACCGGAGGAGATGCAACTAATGAAAAACTGTTTTTT. J is TRBJ1-4 and V is TRBV20-1; D remains unclear. Trimming stripped 4 bases from V and 0 bases from J, with 12 bases between. CDR1 is DFQATT, CDR2 SNEGSKA, per germline (reference sequence). The CDR3 is made up of 15 amino acids.

The J gene is TRBJ2-1, the V gene TRBV9; maybe TRBD2 (5 bases). This CDR3 comprises 13 residues. Trimming shortened V by 7 bases and J by 4 bases, and 12 bases separated the two germline ends. Per germline, CDR1 SGDLS and CDR2 YYNGEE. Written as DNA, the CDR3 is TGTGCCAGCGATTTACCGGGGTACAATGAGCAGTTCTTC. Residues: CASDLPGYNEQFF.

The rearrangement links TRBV20-1 to TRBJ2-1, with 10 bases that match TRBD2. V lost 5 bases, J lost 13 bases, and 11 bases stayed unmatched. There are 13 residues in the CDR3. Germline lookup yields CDR1 DFQATT and CDR2 SNEGSKA (reference sequence). Here the CDR3 reads CSAPRTSGKVQFF. CDR3 coding DNA: TGCAGTGCTCCACGGACTAGCGGTAAAGTCCAGTTCTTC.

This clonotype was seen ten or more times. This chain uses TRBV27 with TRBJ2-3; 8 nucleotides match TRBD1. The V gene end was trimmed by 6 bases and the J gene end by 6 bases; junction bases not matched to a gene: 5. In germline, CDR1 is MNHEY, CDR2 SMNVEV (reference sequence). CDR3 length: 13 residues. The CDR3 protein is CASRRTGTDTQYF. The CDR3 DNA reads as TGTGCCAGCAGACGGACAGGGACTGATACGCAGTATTTT.

The rearrangement links TRBV7-8 to TRBJ2-2; possibly TRBD2 for D (6 bases). V lost 1 base and J 5 bases, leaving 11 bases between the germline ends. This CDR3 comprises 15 residues. From germline, CDR1 is SGHVS and CDR2 FQNEAQ. The CDR3 reads CASSLGAGWTGELFF. Written as DNA, the CDR3 is TGTGCCAGCAGCTTAGGGGCGGGATGGACCGGGGAGCTGTTTTTT. Variable domain in full (rest from reference TRBV7-8 and TRBJ2-2): GAGVSQSPRYKVAKRGQDVALRCDPISGHVSLFWYQQALGQGPEFLTYFQNEAQLDKSGLPSDRFFAERPEGSVSTLKIQRTQQEDSAVYLCASSLGAGWTGELFFGEGSRLTVL.

This sequence joins TRBV2 and TRBJ2-3, with 7 bases that match TRBD2. V lost 5 bases to trimming and J lost 2 bases; unmatched junction nucleotides: 4. Germline V lookup: CDR1 SNHLY, CDR2 FYNNEI. The CDR3 is 14 amino acids. The CDR3 reads CASSRLALTDTQYF. The CDR3 nucleotides read TGTGCCAGCAGTCGACTAGCCCTCACAGATACGCAGTATTTT.

The genes are TRBV20-1 and TRBJ2-1, with TRBD1 as a possible D gene (6 bases). Germline V gene lookup returns CDR1 DFQATT and CDR2 SNEGSKA (reference sequence). CDR3 size: 13 residues. The V and J ends lost 1 base and 9 bases respectively, with 13 bases between them. The CDR3 DNA reads TGCAGTGCTAGAGGGGCAGGGGTGGGTGAGCAGTTCTTC. Its translation: CSARGAGVGEQFF.

This clonotype has more than one count but fewer than ten. V and J are TRBV24-1 and TRBJ1-2; TRBD1 is a possible D gene (5 bases). The CDR3 is 13 residues long. V lost 4 bases and J lost 8, with 13 bases in between. CDR1 is KGHDR and CDR2 is SFDVKD in the germline V gene. The CDR3 sequence: CATSERGPGGYTF. In DNA, the CDR3 is TGTGCCACCAGTGAAAGGGGACCAGGAGGCTACACCTTC.

The chain combines TRBV12-3 or TRBV12-4 with TRBJ2-2; D unclear. V was clipped by 6 bases and J by 2 bases, with 4 bases between them. The CDR3 totals 12 residues. Here the CDR3 reads CASRTNTGELFF. DNA of the CDR3: TGTGCCAGCAGGACCAACACCGGGGAGCTGTTTTTT.

V gene TRBV4-3 combines with J gene TRBJ2-7; D call uncertain. Germline CDR1 and CDR2: LGHNA and YSLEER. V dropped 1 base and J dropped 5 bases, with 15 bases sitting between them. The CDR3 has 15 amino acids. CDR3 nucleotides: TGCGCCAGCAGCCAAGGTGACGAGGCACACCACGAGCAGTACTTC. Encoded protein: CASSQGDEAHHEQYF.

Only a few counts were recorded for this clonotype. The rearrangement uses TRBV27 and TRBJ2-3, with D perhaps TRBD2 (6 bases). Germline loops: CDR1 MNHEY, CDR2 SMNVEV (reference sequence). Trimming removed 6 bases from V and 8 bases from J, with 12 bases in between. The CDR3 is made up of 12 amino acids. The CDR3 here is CASRWGVGTQYF. The DNA for the CDR3 is TGTGCCAGCAGGTGGGGGGTGGGTACGCAGTATTTT.

This chain links TRBV4-1 with TRBJ1-1, with D possibly matching TRBD1 (6 bases). Per the germline V gene, CDR1 is MGHRA and CDR2 is YSYEKL. Trimming stripped 6 bases from V and 1 base from J, with 12 bases between. This CDR3 spans 14 amino acids. The DNA of the CDR3 is TGCGCCAGCAGAAACAGGGTAAGGAACACTGAAGCTTTCTTT. Its protein product is CASRNRVRNTEAFF.

This clonotype was seen more than once but under ten times. A much larger clone lies a single base off, so this may be a read error. V is TRBV7-2 and J is TRBJ2-5; D is unclear. CDR1 is SGHTA and CDR2 is FQGNSA in the germline V gene. Deletions cut 1 base from V and 3 bases from J, with 3 bases between. The CDR3 is 12 amino acids. The chain's CDR3 is CASSLVKETQYF. The CDR3 region has the DNA TGTGCCAGCAGCTTAGTAAAAGAGACCCAGTACTTC.

V and J are TRBV5-1 and TRBJ2-3, with 7 bases matching TRBD1. V dropped 3 bases and J dropped 4; count of bases not matched to a gene: 5. The germline CDR1 and CDR2 sequences are SGHRS and YFSETQ. This CDR3 region has 14 residues. DNA of the CDR3: TGCGCCAGCAGCTCCGGGACAGTCGCAGATACGCAGTATTTT. Translated, it gives CASSSGTVADTQYF. Full variable domain (remainder filled in from reference TRBV5-1 and TRBJ2-3): KAGVTQTPRYLIKTRGQQVTLSCSPISGHRSVSWYQQTPGQGLQFLFEYFSETQRNKGNFPGRFSGRQFSNSRSEMNVSTLELGDSALYLCASSSGTVADTQYFGPGTRLTVL.

The gene calls are TRBV5-4 and TRBJ1-2; possibly TRBD1 for D (6 bases). Trimming took off 3 bases at V and 8 bases at J, with 20 bases between the two ends. The CDR3 runs to 15 residues. Per the germline V gene, CDR1 is SGHNT and CDR2 is YYREEE (reference sequence). The CDR3 spells CASSSPGSGAGGYTF. Written as DNA, the CDR3 is TGTGCCAGCAGCTCCCCCGGGTCAGGGGCAGGGGGCTACACCTTC.

This clonotype is a singleton in its sample. This chain connects TRBV19 to TRBJ2-3, with D possibly matching TRBD1 (5 bases). The V end was cut by 0 bases, the J end by 5 bases, with 15 bases between. Looked up from germline, CDR1 is LNHDA and CDR2 is SQIVND (reference sequence). The CDR3 length is 16 residues. The CDR3 bases are TGTGCCAGTAGTATAGACCGGACACTCCTAGGAGATACGCAGTATTTT. Amino acid sequence: CASSIDRTLLGDTQYF.

This clonotype was observed a single time. J is TRBJ2-1 and V is TRBV28; D call uncertain. V dropped 6 bases and J dropped 0 bases, with 12 bases sitting between them. The CDR3 has 15 amino acids. In germline, CDR1 is MDHEN, CDR2 SYDVKM. DNA for the CDR3: TGTGCCAGCAGGGACCAAGGTGGCTCCTACAATGAGCAGTTCTTC. Encoded protein: CASRDQGGSYNEQFF.

V usage is TRBV29-1 and J usage is TRBJ2-7, with TRBD1 matching 9 bases. The CDR3 covers 12 residues. Germline CDR1 reads SQVTM; CDR2 reads ANQGSEA. Losses at the gene ends were 7 bases for V and 4 bases for J; bases not matched to a gene: 5. The CDR3 DNA reads TGCAGCGGGGGACAGGGCGAATACGAGCAGTACTTC. Translation gives CSGGQGEYEQYF.

This clonotype was observed a few times. V is TRBV12-3 or TRBV12-4 and J is TRBJ2-5; D is ambiguous. TRBJ2-7 explains the end of the DNA better; the J call may be wrong. The CDR3 consists of 13 residues. The CDR3 is CASSVVGSHEQYF. The DNA for the CDR3 is TGTGCCAGCAGTGTGGTGGGGTCCCACGAGCAGTACTTC.

The chain carries TRBV18 and TRBJ2-5; D gene unclear. In germline, CDR1 is KGHSH, CDR2 LQKENI. The CDR3 spans 11 residues. V gave up 8 bases and J gave up 0 bases, with 4 bases separating them. Here the CDR3 reads CASQDQETQYF. The CDR3 nucleotides read TGTGCCAGCCAGGACCAAGAGACCCAGTACTTC.

This clonotype was detected once. The chain employs TRBV27 and TRBJ2-1; TRBD2 might be the D (6 bases). The CDR3 is 15 residues long. Germline assignment: CDR1 MNHEY and CDR2 SMNVEV (reference sequence). The V gene lost 3 bases and the J gene lost 6 bases, with 15 bases spanning the gap. The CDR3 spells CASSFWRDPGNEQFF. Written as DNA, the CDR3 is TGTGCCAGCAGTTTTTGGCGGGACCCTGGCAATGAGCAGTTCTTC.